These 12 T cell receptor beta chains came from one sample sequenced in a study of cytomegalovirus exposure and HLA in healthy donors. Primers included in the PCR were 60 Vbeta and 13 Jbeta primers. Data came from immunoSEQ multiplex PCR; TCRdb stores just in-frame clones and leaves some out. The repertoire shows 150,000 to 200,000 clones; the top ten hold about 0.8%. Specimen: PBMCs. These receptors were taken from a woman under 30 in good health and CMV-seropositive.

The chain recombines TRBV7-8 with TRBJ1-3; 8 bases align to TRBD1. The V gene end was trimmed by 4 bases and the J gene end by 4 bases; junction bases not matched to a gene: 3. CDR3 length: 14 residues. CDR1 SGHVS and CDR2 FQNEAQ come from the germline V gene. The CDR3 coding sequence is TGTGCCAGCAGCTCGGACAGGGCGGGAAACACCATATATTTT. This sequence encodes CASSSDRAGNTIYF.

The CDR3 DNA sequence: TGTGCCAGCAGCATTAGGACAGCCTATGGCTACACCTTC. It is translated as CASSIRTAYGYTF. The chain combines TRBV7-9 with TRBJ1-2, with D tentatively TRBD1 (6 bases). The length of the CDR3 is 13 residues. CDR1 and CDR2 (germline): SEHNR, FQNEAQ (reference sequence). With 5 bases removed from V and 4 bases from J, the gap between germline ends came to 11 bases.

For this clone: Mismatch with germline at one junction end may stem from a read error. The rearrangement uses TRBV27 and TRBJ2-7, with 12 bases lining up with TRBD2. The CDR3 spans 15 residues. Germline assignment: CDR1 MNHEY and CDR2 SMNVEV (reference sequence). The CDR3 DNA is TGCGCCAGCAGACTAGCGGGAGAACCAGCCTACGAGCAGTACTTC. It is translated as CASRLAGEPAYEQYF.

This rearrangement joins TRBV29-1 to TRBJ2-1; 9 bases line up with TRBD2. Germline V gene sequence: CDR1 SQVTM, CDR2 ANQGSEA. After removal of 6 bases from V and 5 bases from J, the junction contained 8 bases not matched to a gene. CDR3 length: 14 residues. CDR3 sequence: CSVRGRLADNEQFF. CDR3 sequence (DNA): TGCAGCGTGAGGGGCCGACTAGCGGACAATGAGCAGTTCTTC.

The chain carries TRBV7-2 and TRBJ2-2; a weak D match, TRBD1 (6 bases). Trimming stripped 0 bases from V and 8 bases from J, with 13 bases between. The CDR3 runs to 15 residues. In germline, CDR1 is SGHTA, CDR2 FQGNSA. For the CDR3, the DNA is TGTGCCAGCAGCTTAGCGGTACCGAGGGGGGGGGAGCTGTTTTTT. As protein: CASSLAVPRGGELFF.

This rearrangement joins TRBV30 to TRBJ2-7; D is possibly TRBD1 (6 bases). Germline V gene lookup returns CDR1 GTSNPN and CDR2 SVGIG (reference sequence). V lost 5 bases to trimming and J lost 6 bases, with 11 bases between them. The CDR3 contains 11 residues. CDR3 residues: CAWSTGREQYF. The DNA of the CDR3 is TGTGCCTGGTCCACAGGGCGCGAGCAGTACTTC.

CDR3 coding DNA: TGCAGCACCGCGGCCACAGGACAATCTGGCGTGAGCAATCAGCCCCAGCATTTT. It codes for CSTAATGQSGVSNQPQHF. The rearrangement uses TRBV29-1 and TRBJ1-5, with TRBD1 as a possible D gene (5 bases). V lost 8 bases and J 1 base, leaving 27 bases between the germline ends. The CDR3 runs 18 residues. CDR1 is SQVTM and CDR2 is ANQGSEA in the germline V gene.

The chain couples TRBV2 to TRBJ2-3; 9 bases fit TRBD1. Germline CDR1 SNHLY, CDR2 FYNNEI. The CDR3 is 15 amino acids. Trimming at V came to 8 bases and at J to 4 bases, leaving 10 bases not matched to a gene. This CDR3 reads CASRKDRGGPDTQYF. The CDR3 bases are TGTGCCAGCCGGAAAGACAGGGGGGGCCCAGATACGCAGTATTTT.

The chain has TRBV28 and TRBJ1-2, with D perhaps matching TRBD1 (5 bases). This CDR3 region has 13 residues. Trimming removed 6 bases at V and 4 bases at J, with 12 bases between. Germline V CDR1 and CDR2: MDHEN, SYDVKM. DNA of the CDR3: TGTGCCAGCAGATCAGGGCAGGCCTATGGCTACACCTTC. As protein: CASRSGQAYGYTF.

The chain carries TRBV4-1 and TRBJ1-2; TRBD1 matches 8 bases. CDR1 is MGHRA and CDR2 is YSYEKL in the germline V gene. V trimming: 5 bases; J trimming: 8 bases; junction bases outside the gene matches: 10. The CDR3 has 14 amino acids. The CDR3 DNA reads as TGCGCCAGCAGCTTTCCGACAGGGGCGGAAGGCTACACCTTC. It encodes CASSFPTGAEGYTF.

This sequence joins TRBV2 and TRBJ1-4; maybe TRBD1 (6 bases). V was shortened by 2 bases and J by 8 bases, with 21 bases between the two germline ends. CDR3 length: 17 residues. The germline V gene encodes CDR1 SNHLY and CDR2 FYNNEI. The CDR3 protein is CASSEWGGVEGGEKLFF. The DNA for the CDR3 is TGTGCCAGCAGTGAATGGGGGGGTGTGGAAGGGGGAGAAAAACTGTTTTTT.

This rearrangement joins TRBV18 to TRBJ1-5, with 7 bases fitting TRBD1. Per germline, CDR1 KGHSH and CDR2 LQKENI. This CDR3 spans 15 amino acids. The trim removed 6 bases at V and 2 bases at J, leaving 7 bases unmatched. The CDR3 DNA follows: TGTGCCAGCTCTCCTCAGGGGGTTCGCAATCAGCCCCAGCATTTT. Its protein is CASSPQGVRNQPQHF.